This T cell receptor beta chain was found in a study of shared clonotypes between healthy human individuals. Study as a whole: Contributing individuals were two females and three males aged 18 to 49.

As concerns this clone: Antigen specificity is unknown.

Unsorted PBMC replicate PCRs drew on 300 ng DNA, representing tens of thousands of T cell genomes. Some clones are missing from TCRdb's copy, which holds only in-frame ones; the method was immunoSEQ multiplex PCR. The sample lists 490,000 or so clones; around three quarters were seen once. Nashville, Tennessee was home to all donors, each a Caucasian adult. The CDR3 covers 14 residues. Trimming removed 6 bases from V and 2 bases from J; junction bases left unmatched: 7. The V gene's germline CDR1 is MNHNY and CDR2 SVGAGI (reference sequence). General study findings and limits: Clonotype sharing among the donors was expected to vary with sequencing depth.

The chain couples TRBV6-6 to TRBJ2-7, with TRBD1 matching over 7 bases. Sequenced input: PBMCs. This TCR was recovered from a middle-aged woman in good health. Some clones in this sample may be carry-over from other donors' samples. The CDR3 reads CASRKTGSAYEQYF. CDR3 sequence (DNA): TGTGCCAGCAGAAAGACAGGGAGTGCCTACGAGCAGTACTTC.